What follows is one TCR beta chain and its context. A junction boundary mismatches the germline segment, possibly from a read error. The CDR3 extends over 13 amino acids. In germline, CDR1 is MNHEY, CDR2 SMNVEV (reference sequence). The data originate from a study of cytomegalovirus exposure and HLA in healthy donors. PCR was performed using 60 Vbeta and 13 Jbeta primers. The data were produced by immunoSEQ multiplex PCR, yet TCRdb's version contains in-frame clones alone and is incomplete. The sample contains under 200,000 clones, more than 9.5% of which appear only once. The receptor was derived from a man over 45 in good health and CMV-seropositive. Material: PBMCs. V is TRBV27 and J is TRBJ1-2, with unresolved D. This CDR3 is CASGLTGFYGYTF. CDR3 DNA sequence: TGTGCCAGCGGTTTGACGGGTTTTTATGGCTACACCTTC.